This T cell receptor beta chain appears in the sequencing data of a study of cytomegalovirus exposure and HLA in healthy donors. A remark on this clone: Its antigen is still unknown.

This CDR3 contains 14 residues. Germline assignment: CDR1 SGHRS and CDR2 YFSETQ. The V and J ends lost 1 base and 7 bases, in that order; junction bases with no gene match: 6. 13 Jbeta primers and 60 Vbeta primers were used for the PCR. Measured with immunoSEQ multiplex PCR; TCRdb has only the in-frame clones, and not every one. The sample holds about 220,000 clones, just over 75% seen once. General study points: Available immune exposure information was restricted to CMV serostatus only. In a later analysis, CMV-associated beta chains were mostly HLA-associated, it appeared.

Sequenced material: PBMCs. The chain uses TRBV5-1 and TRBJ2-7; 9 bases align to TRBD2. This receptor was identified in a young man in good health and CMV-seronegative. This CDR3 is CASSLFWAGGEQYF. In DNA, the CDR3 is TGCGCCAGCAGCTTGTTTTGGGCGGGAGGGGAGCAGTACTTC.